Listed below are T cell receptor beta chains from one sample, sequenced in a study of T cell responses to AZD1222 COVID-19 vaccine. Data came from immunoSEQ multiplex PCR; TCRdb stores just in-frame clones and leaves some out. The sample contains more than 85,000 clones, roughly 89% of which appear only once. The material sequenced was peripheral blood, taken on day 0 of AZD1222 vaccination. Receptors were obtained from an adult in good health. Each CDR3 is given with its conserved first and last residue. Fields, in order: clone size, J gene, D gene, V gene, CDR3 protein, CDR3 DNA. A D gene is named only where the DNA matches it firmly. Clone size is shown for a subset of rows, as once, few, many or a class of expanded clone.

-	TRBJ1-3	-	TRBV14	CASSPQGLASGNTIYF	TGTGCCAGCAGCCCGCAGGGGTTGGCCTCTGGAAACACCATATATTTT
-	TRBJ1-5	-	TRBV2	CASSAGYSNQPQHF	TGTGCCAGCAGTGCAGGGTATAGCAATCAGCCCCAGCATTTT
-	TRBJ2-3	-	TRBV7-2	CASSLVQGWGTDTQYF	TGTGCCAGCAGCTTAGTACAGGGATGGGGCACAGATACGCAGTATTTT
-	TRBJ1-4	-	TRBV6-1	CASSDRAWSGREKLFF	TGTGCCAGCAGTGACCGGGCGTGGTCAGGGCGGGAAAAACTGTTTTTT
-	TRBJ2-3	-	TRBV18	CASSPGGPSTDTQYF	TGTGCCAGCTCACCGGGCGGGCCCTCCACAGATACGCAGTATTTT
-	TRBJ1-4	TRBD1	TRBV27	CASSSLGTAKNEKLFF	TGTGCCAGCAGTAGCCTAGGGACAGCCAAAAATGAAAAACTGTTTTTT
once	TRBJ1-1	-	TRBV5-1	CASSLDRARTEAFF	TGCGCCAGCAGCTTAGATAGGGCTAGGACTGAAGCTTTCTTT
-	TRBJ2-7	-	TRBV7-2	CASSFDGASYEQYF	TGTGCCAGCAGCTTTGACGGAGCCTCCTACGAGCAGTACTTC
-	TRBJ2-3	-	TRBV24-1	CATSDPKTEPPADTQYF	TGTGCCACCAGTGATCCGAAGACGGAGCCCCCCGCAGATACGCAGTATTTT
-	TRBJ1-1	TRBD1	TRBV6-6	CASSYSTGGMREAFF	TGTGCCAGCAGTTACTCCACAGGGGGTATGAGAGAAGCTTTCTTT
-	TRBJ1-2	-	TRBV5-1	CASSYYRAAGYTF	TGCGCCAGCAGCTACTACAGGGCCGCTGGCTACACCTTC
-	TRBJ1-1	-	TRBV4-3	CASSPKPMDSLNTEAFF	TGCGCCAGCAGCCCAAAACCTATGGACAGCCTGAACACTGAAGCTTTCTTT
-	TRBJ2-5	-	TRBV6-6	CASTAEETQYF	TGTGCCAGCACTGCCGAAGAGACCCAGTACTTC
once	TRBJ2-6	TRBD1	TRBV9	CASSPRTGVVEGANVLTF	TGTGCCAGCAGCCCCCGGACAGGGGTGGTGGAAGGGGCCAACGTCCTGACTTTC
-	TRBJ1-3	-	TRBV4-3	CASSQDPGLGGGNTIYF	TGCGCCAGCAGCCAAGATCCCGGTCTTGGTGGAGGAAACACCATATATTTT
few	TRBJ1-5	TRBD1	TRBV19	CASRTGGDRDQPQHF	TGTGCCAGTAGGACAGGGGGCGACCGGGATCAGCCCCAGCATTTT
-	TRBJ2-5	TRBD2	TRBV28	CASSPSLAGAQGETQYF	TGTGCCAGCAGCCCCTCTCTAGCGGGGGCACAGGGGGAGACCCAGTACTTC
once	TRBJ1-5	-	TRBV1	CTSSPDGLNQPQHF	TGCACCAGCAGCCCGGACGGCCTCAATCAGCCCCAGCATTTT
-	TRBJ1-1	TRBD1	TRBV11-3	CASSLGGQMNTEAFF	TGTGCCAGCAGCTTAGGGGGACAGATGAACACTGAAGCTTTCTTT
-	TRBJ2-3	TRBD2	TRBV7-8	CASSSGLHNTDTQYF	TGTGCCAGCAGCTCGGGACTACATAACACAGATACGCAGTATTTT
few	TRBJ2-2	-	TRBV6-2/TRBV6-3	CASRPRGTGELFF	TGTGCCAGCAGACCTCGCGGGACCGGGGAGCTGTTTTTT